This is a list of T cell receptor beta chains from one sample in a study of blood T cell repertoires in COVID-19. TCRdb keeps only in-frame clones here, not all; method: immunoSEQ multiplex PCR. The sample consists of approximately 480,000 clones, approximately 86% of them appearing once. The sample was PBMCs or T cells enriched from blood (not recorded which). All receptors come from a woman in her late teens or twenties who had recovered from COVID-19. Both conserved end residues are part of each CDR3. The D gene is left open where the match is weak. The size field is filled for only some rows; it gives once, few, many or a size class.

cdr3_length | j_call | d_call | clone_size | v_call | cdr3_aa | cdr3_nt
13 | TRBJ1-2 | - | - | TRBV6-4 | CASSKGPEYGYTF | TGTGCCAGCAGTAAGGGGCCGGAGTATGGCTACACCTTC
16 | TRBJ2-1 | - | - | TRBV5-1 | CASSLASTGIRNEQFF | TGCGCCAGCAGCTTGGCCTCGACAGGAATTAGGAATGAGCAGTTCTTC
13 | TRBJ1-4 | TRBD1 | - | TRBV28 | CASAQGEIEKLFF | TGTGCCAGCGCCCAGGGGGAAATTGAAAAACTGTTTTTT
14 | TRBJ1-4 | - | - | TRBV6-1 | CASSESQGSEKLFF | TGTGCCAGCAGTGAAAGTCAGGGTAGTGAAAAACTGTTTTTT
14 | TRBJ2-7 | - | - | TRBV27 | CASSLNRDNYEQYF | TGTGCCAGCAGCCTTAACCGGGACAACTACGAGCAGTACTTC
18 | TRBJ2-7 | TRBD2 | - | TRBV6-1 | CASSERDVFSGGMYEQYF | TGTGCCAGCAGTGAGCGGGATGTGTTTAGCGGGGGAATGTACGAGCAGTACTTC
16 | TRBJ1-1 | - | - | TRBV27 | CASSLKRGSSYTEAFF | TGTGCCAGCAGTCTCAAGAGGGGGTCTTCATACACTGAAGCTTTCTTT
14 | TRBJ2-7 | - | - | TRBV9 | CASSVEQNPREQYF | TGTGCCAGCAGCGTAGAGCAGAATCCCAGGGAGCAGTACTTC
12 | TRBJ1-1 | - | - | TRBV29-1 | CSVRGWSTEAFF | TGCAGCGTCCGGGGGTGGAGCACTGAAGCTTTCTTT
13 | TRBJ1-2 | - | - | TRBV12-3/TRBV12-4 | CASSRGGGYGYTF | TGTGCCAGCAGCCGGGGAGGAGGCTATGGCTACACCTTC
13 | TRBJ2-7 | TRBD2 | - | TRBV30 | CAWGLGLGYEQYF | TGTGCCTGGGGACTAGGACTGGGCTACGAGCAGTACTTC
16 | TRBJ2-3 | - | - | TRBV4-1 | CASSQDEVTPGDTQYF | TGCGCCAGCAGCCAAGATGAGGTTACCCCCGGGGATACGCAGTATTTT
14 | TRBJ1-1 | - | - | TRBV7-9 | CASSRGVVNTEAFF | TGTGCCAGCAGCCGCGGCGTGGTGAACACTGAAGCTTTCTTT
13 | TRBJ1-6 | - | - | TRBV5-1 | CASSLNGAPPLHF | TGCGCCAGCAGCTTGAATGGGGCACCACCCCTCCACTTT
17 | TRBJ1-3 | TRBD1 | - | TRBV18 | CASSTIQGAGSGNTIYF | TGTGCCAGCTCTACCATACAGGGGGCTGGGTCTGGAAACACCATATATTTT
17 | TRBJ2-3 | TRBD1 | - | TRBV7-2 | CASSLRLRGLRTDTQYF | TGTGCCAGCAGCTTAAGATTGAGGGGGCTAAGGACAGATACGCAGTATTTT
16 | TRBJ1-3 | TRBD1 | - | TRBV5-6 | CASSMKDRLTGNTIYF | TGTGCCAGCAGCATGAAGGACAGGTTGACTGGAAACACCATATATTTT
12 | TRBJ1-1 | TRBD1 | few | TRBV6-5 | CASRREQGLSFF | TGTGCCAGCAGAAGGGAACAGGGGCTGTCTTTCTTT
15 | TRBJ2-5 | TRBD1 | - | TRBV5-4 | CASSRLDRDGGTQYF | TGTGCCAGCAGCCGGCTGGACAGGGACGGGGGGACCCAGTACTTC
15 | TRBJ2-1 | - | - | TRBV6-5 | CASSSPRSGVNEQFF | TGTGCCAGCAGTTCTCCCCGCTCGGGGGTCAATGAGCAGTTCTTC
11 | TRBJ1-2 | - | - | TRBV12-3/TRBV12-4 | CASSLGGGYTF | TGTGCCAGCAGTTTGGGGGGAGGCTACACCTTC
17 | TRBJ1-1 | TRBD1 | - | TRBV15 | CATSRRRTGGSNTEAFF | TGTGCCACCAGCAGAAGACGGACAGGGGGTTCAAACACTGAAGCTTTCTTT
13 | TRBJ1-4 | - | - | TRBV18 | CASSRTYGEKLFF | TGTGCCAGCTCTCGAACGTACGGTGAAAAACTGTTTTTT
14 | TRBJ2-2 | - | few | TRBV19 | CASSISTDTGELFF | TGTGCCAGTAGTATCTCTACAGACACCGGGGAGCTGTTTTTT
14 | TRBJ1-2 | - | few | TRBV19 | CASSIGVRAYGYTF | TGTGCCAGTAGTATTGGGGTCAGGGCCTATGGCTACACCTTC
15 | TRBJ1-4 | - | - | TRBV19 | CASSIGAATNEKLFF | TGTGCCAGTAGTATTGGAGCCGCAACTAATGAAAAACTGTTTTTT
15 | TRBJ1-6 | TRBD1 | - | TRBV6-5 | CASSLGQGGNSPLHF | TGTGCCAGCAGTTTAGGACAGGGTGGTAATTCACCCCTCCACTTT
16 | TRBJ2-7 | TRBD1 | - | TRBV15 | CATSIYRTGRGDEQYF | TGTGCCACCAGCATTTACCGGACAGGCCGGGGCGACGAGCAGTACTTC
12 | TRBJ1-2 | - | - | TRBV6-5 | CASSSRDYGYTF | TGTGCCAGCAGTTCCAGGGACTATGGCTACACCTTC
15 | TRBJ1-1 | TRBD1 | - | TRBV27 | CASSSGTGGNTEAFF | TGTGCCAGCAGTTCCGGAACAGGGGGCAACACTGAAGCTTTCTTT
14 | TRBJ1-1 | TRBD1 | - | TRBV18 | CASSTRGRGTEAFF | TGTGCCAGCTCTACTAGGGGGCGAGGGACTGAAGCTTTCTTT
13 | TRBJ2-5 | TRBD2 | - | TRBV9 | CASSESGVETQYF | TGTGCCAGCAGCGAAAGCGGGGTAGAGACCCAGTACTTC
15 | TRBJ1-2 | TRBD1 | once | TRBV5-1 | CASSLEGGNNYGYTF | TGCGCCAGCAGCTTGGAAGGGGGCAATAACTATGGCTACACCTTC